The present entry profiles one TCR beta chain with its context. Its antigen remains unidentified. The sample originates from a study of cytomegalovirus exposure and HLA in healthy donors. This CDR3 contains 14 residues. V was clipped by 1 base and J by 5 bases, with 8 bases between them. CDR1 SGHNT and CDR2 YENEEA come from the germline V gene. At sampling all donors were nominally healthy, likely with unrecorded immune exposures. General study findings and limits: Cytomegalovirus status was reportedly diagnosed by the classifier with high specificity and sensitivity. Some 16,000 TCR beta sequences were associated with HLA alleles at 0.05 false discovery rate in a later analysis.

60 Vbeta and 13 Jbeta primers were used in PCR. Profiled with immunoSEQ multiplex PCR; TCRdb holds only in-frame clones, not every one. The repertoire consists of approximately 100,000 clones, with about three quarters occurring once and the leading ten covering roughly 1.5%. The chain carries TRBV11-3 and TRBJ2-2, with D perhaps TRBD2 (6 bases). Input material: PBMCs. The source of this sequence is a middle-aged man in good health and CMV-seronegative. CDR3 sequence reads: CASSLVGRTGELFF. CDR3 DNA: TGTGCCAGCAGCTTAGTAGGGAGGACCGGGGAGCTGTTTTTT.